The next 9 T cell receptor beta chains were all read from a single sample in a study of blood T cell repertoires in COVID-19. Profiling relied on immunoSEQ multiplex PCR, and the TCRdb table lists in-frame clones only, not all of them. The sample records a few hundred thousand clones, approximately 81% being singletons. The sample comprised PBMCs or T cells enriched from blood (not recorded which). These receptor sequences come from a man between 35 and 55 years old who had recovered from COVID-19.

The sample holds one count of this clone. The genes are TRBV3-1 (or the pseudogene TRBV3-2) and TRBJ2-2; TRBD2 agrees at 14 bases. The V and J ends lost 1 base and 6 bases, in that order; junction bases with no gene match: 4. Germline V CDR1 and CDR2: LGHDT, YNNKEL (reference sequence). CDR3 length: 17 residues. CDR3 sequence reads: CASSQVGLAGGPGELFF. The CDR3 region has the DNA TGTGCCAGCAGCCAAGTCGGACTAGCGGGAGGTCCCGGGGAGCTGTTTTTT.

The chain combines TRBV28 with TRBJ1-5; D not certain. Trimming took 7 bases from V and 5 from J, leaving 12 bases between them. The CDR3 spans 13 residues. Germline-derived CDR1 and CDR2 are MDHEN and SYDVKM. Written as DNA, the CDR3 is TGTGCCAGCATTTCGGGCGGGCATCAGCCCCAGCATTTT. Protein: CASISGGHQPQHF.

The V call is TRBV11-2, the J call TRBJ1-4, with D hard to call. The CDR3 runs 15 residues. CDR1 is SGHAT, CDR2 FQNNGV, per germline. Trimming took 5 bases from V and 8 from J, leaving 18 bases between them. CDR3 sequence (DNA): TGTGCCAGCAGCCCCGGAAAAGCTCTAGGAGAAAAACTGTTTTTT. It specifies CASSPGKALGEKLFF.

The CDR3 sequence: CASSLAEAAYYGYTF. For the CDR3, the DNA is TGTGCCAGCAGCTTAGCGGAGGCAGCCTACTATGGCTACACCTTC. This rearrangement joins TRBV7-2 to TRBJ1-2, with D hard to call. V lost 0 bases and J 3 bases, leaving 11 bases between the germline ends. The CDR3 has 15 amino acids. Germline values: CDR1 SGHTA, CDR2 FQGNSA.

The chain couples TRBV15 to TRBJ2-7; 7 bases map to TRBD1. The V and J ends lost 3 bases and 0 bases, in that order; junction bases with no gene match: 11. The germline gives CDR1 LNHNV, CDR2 YYDKDF (reference sequence). The CDR3 spans 17 residues. The CDR3 bases are TGTGCCACCAGCAGCGGACGACAGACAGGGCCCTCCTACGAGCAGTACTTC. It specifies CATSSGRQTGPSYEQYF.

V usage is TRBV5-1 and J usage is TRBJ2-3, with D possibly matching TRBD2 (5 bases). The CDR3 contains 14 residues. Germline CDR1 and CDR2: SGHRS and YFSETQ. Trimming cost V 6 bases and J 2 bases, with 13 bases left between them. CDR3 residues: CASTVARLTDTQYF. CDR3 DNA sequence: TGCGCCAGCACAGTAGCGAGGCTCACAGATACGCAGTATTTT.

This sequence joins TRBV7-8 and TRBJ2-7; maybe TRBD2 (5 bases). The CDR3 covers 15 residues. Germline CDR1 and CDR2: SGHVS and FQNEAQ. Deletions cut 5 bases from V and 2 bases from J, with 16 bases between. CDR3 nucleotides: TGTGCCAGCAGCGACTATGCTTCTCTTGCCTACGAGCAGTACTTC. Its protein product is CASSDYASLAYEQYF.

This clone appeared a few times. This chain joins TRBV15 and TRBJ1-5; the D is unclear. This CDR3 comprises 14 residues. V gave up 1 base and J gave up 2 bases, with 6 bases separating them. The germline V gene encodes CDR1 LNHNV and CDR2 YYDKDF (reference sequence). The CDR3 reads CATSRGTRNQPQHF. Written as DNA, the CDR3 is TGTGCCACCAGCAGAGGGACTCGCAATCAGCCCCAGCATTTT.

The genes are TRBV30 and TRBJ1-1, with D maybe TRBD1 (5 bases). This CDR3 contains 13 residues. V lost 3 bases, J lost 0 bases, and 8 bases lay in between. The germline gives CDR1 GTSNPN, CDR2 SVGIG (reference sequence). CDR3 sequence: CAWSRDLNTEAFF. CDR3 DNA sequence: TGTGCCTGGAGCAGGGACTTGAACACTGAAGCTTTCTTT.